The next 8 T cell receptor beta chains were all read from a single sample in a study of cytomegalovirus exposure and HLA in healthy donors. Both 60 Vbeta primers and 13 Jbeta primers went into the PCR. Measured with immunoSEQ multiplex PCR; TCRdb has only the in-frame clones, and not every one. The sample includes over 100,000 clones, 70% to 80% of them seen just once. Sequencing was done on a sample of PBMCs. The receptors come from a female donor in good health and CMV-seronegative.

As concerns this clone: It is likely a read error, because the conserved phenylalanine at the end of the CDR3 is missing. It is unclear where the CDR3 begins or ends on the DNA, so no DNA is shown, and the CDR3 is as TCRdb lists it. The V and J genes are TRBV20-1 and TRBJ2-7; TRBD2, the table's D call, was not compared with the DNA. Germline CDR1 DFQATT, CDR2 SNEGSKA (reference sequence). From its first to its last residue, the CDR3 has 11 amino acids. The CDR3 here is CSAVTSGSPSI.

The V call is TRBV19, the J call TRBJ2-7, with a possible D match to TRBD1 (5 bases). V was cut by 3 bases and J by 2 bases, with 17 bases left in between. The CDR3 extends over 16 amino acids. Germline V lookup: CDR1 LNHDA, CDR2 SQIVND (reference sequence). CDR3 protein: CASSITAGNHPYEQYF. The CDR3 DNA sequence: TGTGCCAGTAGTATTACGGCAGGGAATCATCCCTACGAGCAGTACTTC.

This chain uses TRBV30 with TRBJ1-5; TRBD1 agrees at 8 bases. Trimming cost V 0 bases and J 5 bases; bases outside gene matches: 3. The CDR3 is 14 amino acids. Germline lookup yields CDR1 GTSNPN and CDR2 SVGIG (reference sequence). CDR3 sequence: CAWSVQGVYQPQHF. The CDR3, as DNA: TGTGCCTGGAGTGTACAGGGGGTTTATCAGCCCCAGCATTTT.

The chain is built from TRBV21-1 and TRBJ1-5. TRBV21-1 counts as a pseudogene. This CDR3 is built from 16 residues. DNA of the CDR3: TGTGCCAGCAGCAAACGAGGGAGGTATAGCAATCAGCCCCAGCATTTT. Amino acids: CASSKRGRYSNQPQHF.

The chain has TRBV28 and TRBJ1-5, with D perhaps TRBD1 (5 bases). Germline CDR1 reads MDHEN; CDR2 reads SYDVKM. With 5 bases removed from V and 0 bases from J, the gap between germline ends came to 14 bases. The CDR3 is 16 residues long. This CDR3 is CASSETASYSNQPQHF. The CDR3 DNA reads TGTGCCAGCAGTGAGACAGCCTCCTATAGCAATCAGCCCCAGCATTTT.

This clone showed up just once. The V and J genes are TRBV7-8 and TRBJ2-7, with TRBD2 matching over 10 bases. The CDR3 consists of 16 residues. After removal of 1 base from V and 4 bases from J, the junction contained 7 bases not matched to a gene. In germline, CDR1 is SGHVS, CDR2 FQNEAQ. In nucleotides, the CDR3 is TGTGCCAGCAGCTTAGGCGGGCTAGCGGGAGTTTACGAGCAGTACTTC. Translated: CASSLGGLAGVYEQYF.

The V gene is TRBV7-3, the J gene TRBJ2-7; 11 bases match TRBD2. Germline assignment: CDR1 SGHTA and CDR2 FQGTGA. J was trimmed by 8 bases and V by 5 bases; bases with no gene match: 11. This CDR3 comprises 15 residues. CDR3 amino acids: CASSPSPTSGSQQYF. CDR3 DNA sequence: TGTGCCAGCAGCCCGAGCCCTACTAGCGGGAGCCAGCAGTACTTC. Complete variable domain (other parts from reference TRBV7-3 and TRBJ2-7): GAGVSQTPSNKVTEKGKYVELRCDPISGHTALYWYRQSLGQGPEFLIYFQGTGAADDSGLPNDRFFAVRPEGSVSTLKIQRTERGDSAVYLCASSPSPTSGSQQYFGPGTRLTVT.

The gene calls are TRBV6-4 and TRBJ2-7; 7 positions agree with TRBD2. V was pared by 6 bases and J by 2 bases, with 4 bases of the junction left unmatched. There are 13 residues in the CDR3. Per germline, CDR1 MRHNA and CDR2 SNTAGT. The CDR3 nucleotides are TGTGCCAGCAGAACTAGCGCTACCTACGAGCAGTACTTC. Amino acids: CASRTSATYEQYF.